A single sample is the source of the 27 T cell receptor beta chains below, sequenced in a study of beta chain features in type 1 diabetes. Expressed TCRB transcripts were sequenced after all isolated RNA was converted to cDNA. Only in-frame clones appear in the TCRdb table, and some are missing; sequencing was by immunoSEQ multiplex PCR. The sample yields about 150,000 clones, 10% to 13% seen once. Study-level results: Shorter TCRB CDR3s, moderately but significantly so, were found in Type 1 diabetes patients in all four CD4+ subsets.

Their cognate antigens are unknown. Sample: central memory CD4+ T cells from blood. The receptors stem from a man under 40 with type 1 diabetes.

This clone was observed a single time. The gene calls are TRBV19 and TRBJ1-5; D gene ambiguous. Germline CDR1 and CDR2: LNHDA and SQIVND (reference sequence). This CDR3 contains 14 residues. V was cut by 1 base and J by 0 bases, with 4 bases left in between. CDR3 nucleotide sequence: TGTGCCAGTAGTATAGGAGGTAGCAATCAGCCCCAGCATTTT. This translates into CASSIGGSNQPQHF.

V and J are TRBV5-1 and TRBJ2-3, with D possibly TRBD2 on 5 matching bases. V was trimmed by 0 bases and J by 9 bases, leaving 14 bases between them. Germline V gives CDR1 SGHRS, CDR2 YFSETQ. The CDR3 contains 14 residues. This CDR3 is CASSLGTSGYTQYF. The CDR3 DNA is TGCGCCAGCAGCTTGGGGACTTCGGGCTACACGCAGTATTTT.

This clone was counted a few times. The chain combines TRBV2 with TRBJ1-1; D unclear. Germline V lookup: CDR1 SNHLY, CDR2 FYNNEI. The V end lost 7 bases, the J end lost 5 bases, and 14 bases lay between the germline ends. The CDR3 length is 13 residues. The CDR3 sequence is CASIADRITEAFF. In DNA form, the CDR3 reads TGTGCCAGCATTGCGGATCGAATAACTGAAGCTTTCTTT.

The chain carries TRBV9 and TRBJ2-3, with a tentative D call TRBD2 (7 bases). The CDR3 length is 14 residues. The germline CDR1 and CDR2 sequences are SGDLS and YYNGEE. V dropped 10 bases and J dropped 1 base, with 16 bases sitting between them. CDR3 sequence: CASSGGGRTDTQYF. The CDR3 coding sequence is TGTGCCTCCTCGGGGGGCGGACGCACAGATACGCAGTATTTT.

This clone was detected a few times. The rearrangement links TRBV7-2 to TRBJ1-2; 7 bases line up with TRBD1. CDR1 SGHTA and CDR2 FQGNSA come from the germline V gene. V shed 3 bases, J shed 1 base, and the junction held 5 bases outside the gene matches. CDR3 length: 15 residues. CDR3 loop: CASSLTGNDNYGYTF. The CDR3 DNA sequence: TGTGCCAGCAGCTTGACAGGGAACGATAACTATGGCTACACCTTC.

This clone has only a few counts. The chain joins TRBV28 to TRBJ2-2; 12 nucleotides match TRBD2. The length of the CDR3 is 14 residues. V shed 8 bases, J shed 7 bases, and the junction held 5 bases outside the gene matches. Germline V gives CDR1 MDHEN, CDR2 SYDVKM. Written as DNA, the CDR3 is TGTGCCAGCGTAGGACTAGCGGGATTCGGGGAGCTGTTTTTT. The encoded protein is CASVGLAGFGELFF.

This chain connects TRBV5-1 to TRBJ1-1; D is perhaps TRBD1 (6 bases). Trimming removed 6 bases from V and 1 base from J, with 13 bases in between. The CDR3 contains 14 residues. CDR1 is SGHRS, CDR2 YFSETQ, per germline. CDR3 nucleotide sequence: TGCGCCAGCATGGTGACAGGAGAGAACACTGAAGCTTTCTTT. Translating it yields CASMVTGENTEAFF.

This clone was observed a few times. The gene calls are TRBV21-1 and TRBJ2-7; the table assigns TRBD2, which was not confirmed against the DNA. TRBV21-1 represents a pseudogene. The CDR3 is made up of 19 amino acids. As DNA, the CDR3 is TGTGCCAGCAGCCCCCATCACATAGCGGGAGTAGATAAGAACTACGAGCAGTACTTC. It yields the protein CASSPHHIAGVDKNYEQYF.

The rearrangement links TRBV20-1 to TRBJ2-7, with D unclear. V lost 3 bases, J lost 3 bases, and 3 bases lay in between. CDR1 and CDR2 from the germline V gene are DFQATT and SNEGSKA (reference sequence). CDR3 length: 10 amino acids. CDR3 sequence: CSASSYEQYF. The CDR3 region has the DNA TGCAGTGCTAGCAGCTACGAGCAGTACTTC.

The CDR3 region is CANRPGTGDPDTQYF. The CDR3 DNA is TGTGCCAACCGCCCCGGGACAGGGGATCCAGATACGCAGTATTTT. The J gene is TRBJ2-3, the V gene TRBV2, with 10 nucleotides matching TRBD1. The CDR3 length is 15 residues. Germline V gene sequence: CDR1 SNHLY, CDR2 FYNNEI. The junction had 11 bases not matched to a gene; V was cut back by 10 bases and J by 4 bases.

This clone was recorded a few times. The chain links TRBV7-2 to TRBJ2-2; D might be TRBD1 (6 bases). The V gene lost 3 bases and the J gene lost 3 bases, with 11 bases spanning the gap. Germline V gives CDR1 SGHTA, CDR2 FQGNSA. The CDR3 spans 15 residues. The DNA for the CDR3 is TGTGCCAGCAGCTTGGGTACAGGGTACACCGGGGAGCTGTTTTTT. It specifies CASSLGTGYTGELFF.

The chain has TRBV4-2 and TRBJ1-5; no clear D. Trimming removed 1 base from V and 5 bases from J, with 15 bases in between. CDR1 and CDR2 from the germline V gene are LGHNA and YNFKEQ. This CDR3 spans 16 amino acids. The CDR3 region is CASSQVSVAKYQPQHF. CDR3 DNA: TGTGCCAGCAGCCAAGTATCTGTTGCTAAGTATCAGCCCCAGCATTTT.

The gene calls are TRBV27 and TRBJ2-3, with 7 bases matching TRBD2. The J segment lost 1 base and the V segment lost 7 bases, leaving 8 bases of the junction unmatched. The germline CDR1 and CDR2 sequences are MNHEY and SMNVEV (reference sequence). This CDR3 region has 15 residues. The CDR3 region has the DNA TGTGCCAGCACGCGACTAGCTATAGGCACAGATACGCAGTATTTT. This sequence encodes CASTRLAIGTDTQYF.

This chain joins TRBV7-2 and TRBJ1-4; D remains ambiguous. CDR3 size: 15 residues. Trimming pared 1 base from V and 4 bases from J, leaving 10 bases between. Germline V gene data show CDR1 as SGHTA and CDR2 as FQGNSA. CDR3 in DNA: TGTGCCAGCAGCTTAGATCGCGGCGTTAATGAAAAACTGTTTTTT. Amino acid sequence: CASSLDRGVNEKLFF.

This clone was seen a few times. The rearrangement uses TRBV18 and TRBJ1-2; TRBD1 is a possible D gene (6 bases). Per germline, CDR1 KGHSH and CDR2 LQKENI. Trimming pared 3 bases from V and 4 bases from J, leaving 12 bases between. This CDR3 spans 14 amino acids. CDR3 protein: CASSPGQTRYGYTF. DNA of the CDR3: TGTGCCAGCTCACCCGGACAGACGCGCTATGGCTACACCTTC.

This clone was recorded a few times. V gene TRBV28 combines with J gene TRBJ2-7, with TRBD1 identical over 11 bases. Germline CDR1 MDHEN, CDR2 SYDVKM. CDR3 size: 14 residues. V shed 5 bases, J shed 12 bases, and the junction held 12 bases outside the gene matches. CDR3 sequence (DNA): TGTGCCAGCAGTGCCGGACAGGGGGCAAAGATAGCGTACTTC. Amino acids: CASSAGQGAKIAYF.

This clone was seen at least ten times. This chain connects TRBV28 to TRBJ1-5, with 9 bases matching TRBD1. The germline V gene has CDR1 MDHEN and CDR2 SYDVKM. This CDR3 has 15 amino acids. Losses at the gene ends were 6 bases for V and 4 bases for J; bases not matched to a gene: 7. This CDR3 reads CASSTPGTGNQPQHF. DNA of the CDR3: TGTGCCAGCAGCACCCCCGGGACAGGGAATCAGCCCCAGCATTTT.

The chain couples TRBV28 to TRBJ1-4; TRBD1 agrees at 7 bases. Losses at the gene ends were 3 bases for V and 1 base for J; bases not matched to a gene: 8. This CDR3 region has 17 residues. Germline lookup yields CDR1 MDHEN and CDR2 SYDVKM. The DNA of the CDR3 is TGTGCCAGCAGTTTTACAGGGGAGGAAGTAACTAATGAAAAACTGTTTTTT. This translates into CASSFTGEEVTNEKLFF.

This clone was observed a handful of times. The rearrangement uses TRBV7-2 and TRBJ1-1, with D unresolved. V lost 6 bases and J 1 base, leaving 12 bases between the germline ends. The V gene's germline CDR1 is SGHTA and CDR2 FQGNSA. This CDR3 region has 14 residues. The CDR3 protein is CASRSQVQNTEAFF. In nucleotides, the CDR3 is TGTGCCAGCAGGTCTCAGGTCCAGAACACTGAAGCTTTCTTT.

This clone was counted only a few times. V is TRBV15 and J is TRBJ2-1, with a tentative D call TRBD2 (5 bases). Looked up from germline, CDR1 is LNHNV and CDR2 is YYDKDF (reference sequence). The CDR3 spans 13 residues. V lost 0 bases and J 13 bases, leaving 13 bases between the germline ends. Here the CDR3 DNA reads TGTGCCACCAGCAGAGATACGAGAGGGCCTCAGTTCTTC. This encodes CATSRDTRGPQFF.

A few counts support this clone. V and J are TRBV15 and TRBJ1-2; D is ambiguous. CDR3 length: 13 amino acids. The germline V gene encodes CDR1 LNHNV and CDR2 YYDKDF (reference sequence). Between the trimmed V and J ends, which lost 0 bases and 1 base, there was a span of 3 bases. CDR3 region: CATSRDINYGYTF. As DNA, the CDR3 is TGTGCCACCAGCAGAGATATTAACTATGGCTACACCTTC. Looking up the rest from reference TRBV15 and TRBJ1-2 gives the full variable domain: DAMVIQNPRYQVTQFGKPVTLSCSQTLNHNVMYWYQQKSSQAPKLLFHYYDKDFNNEADTPDNFQSRRPNTSFCFLDIRSPGLGDTAMYLCATSRDINYGYTFGSGTRLTVV.

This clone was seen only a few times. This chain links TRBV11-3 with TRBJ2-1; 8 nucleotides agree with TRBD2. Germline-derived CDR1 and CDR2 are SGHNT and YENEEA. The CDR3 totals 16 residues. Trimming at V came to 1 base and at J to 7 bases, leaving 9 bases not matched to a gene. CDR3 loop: CASSLGGAGEWNEQFF. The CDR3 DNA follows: TGTGCCAGCAGCTTAGGAGGAGCGGGAGAATGGAATGAGCAGTTCTTC.

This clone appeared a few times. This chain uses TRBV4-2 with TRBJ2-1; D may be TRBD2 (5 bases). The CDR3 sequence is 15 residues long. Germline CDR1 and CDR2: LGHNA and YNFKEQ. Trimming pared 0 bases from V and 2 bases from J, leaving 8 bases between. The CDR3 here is CASSQDSGTYNEQFF. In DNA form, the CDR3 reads TGTGCCAGCAGCCAAGATTCCGGGACCTACAATGAGCAGTTCTTC.

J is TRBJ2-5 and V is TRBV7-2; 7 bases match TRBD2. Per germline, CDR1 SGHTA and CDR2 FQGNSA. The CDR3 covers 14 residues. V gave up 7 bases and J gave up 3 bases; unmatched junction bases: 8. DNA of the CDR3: TGTGCCAGCACCAAGGGTCTAGCGGAAGAGACCCAGTACTTC. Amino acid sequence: CASTKGLAEETQYF.

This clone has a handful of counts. The CDR3 sequence is CATSPAGGNTGELFF. As DNA, the CDR3 is TGTGCCACAAGCCCGGCGGGAGGGAACACCGGGGAGCTGTTTTTT. V and J are TRBV10-3 and TRBJ2-2, with TRBD2 matching over 8 bases. Per germline, CDR1 ENHRY and CDR2 SYGVKD. CDR3 length equals 15 residues. The ends lost 10 bases at V and 1 base at J; junction bases unmatched: 8.

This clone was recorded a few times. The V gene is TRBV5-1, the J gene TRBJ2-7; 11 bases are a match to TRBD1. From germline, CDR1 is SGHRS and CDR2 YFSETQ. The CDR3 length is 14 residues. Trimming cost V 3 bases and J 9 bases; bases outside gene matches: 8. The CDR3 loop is CASSSTDRGQGQYF. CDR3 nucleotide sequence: TGCGCCAGCAGCTCTACGGACAGGGGGCAAGGGCAGTACTTC.

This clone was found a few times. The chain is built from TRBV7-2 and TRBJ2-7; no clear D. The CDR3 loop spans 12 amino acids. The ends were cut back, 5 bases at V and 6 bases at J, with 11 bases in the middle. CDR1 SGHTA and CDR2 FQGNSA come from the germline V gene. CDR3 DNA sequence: TGTGCCAGCAGCCTAGACTGGAGCGAGCAGTACTTC. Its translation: CASSLDWSEQYF. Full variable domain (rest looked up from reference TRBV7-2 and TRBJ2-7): GAGVSQSPSNKVTEKGKDVELRCDPISGHTALYWYRQSLGQGLEFLIYFQGNSAPDKSGLPSDRFSAERTGGSVSTLTIQRTQQEDSAVYLCASSLDWSEQYFGPGTRLTVT.